This paragraph reports one T cell receptor beta chain. What this receptor recognizes is not known. One base away there is no much larger clone; base qualities are not given. The cohort was made up of 666 healthy bone marrow donors. All cohort members were sampled while nominally healthy, although unrecorded immune exposures were likely present. The donor tested CMV seropositive and was one of the 289 seropositive cohort members. A peripheral blood sample was provided by each donor, and peripheral blood mononuclear cells were used for TCR beta sequencing. The Qiagen DNeasy Blood Extraction Kit was used to extract genomic DNA from the blood cell samples. This entry comes from a study of cytomegalovirus exposure and HLA in healthy donors (dated by TCRdb to the late 2010s). In terms of the full investigation: An earlier analysis of approximately 640 of the donors reported approximately 270 Gb of sequence data and roughly 110 million unique TCR beta sequences from about 200 million T cells. An early release covering 550 to 650 HLA-typed donors comprised 250 to 350 gigabases of sequencing data and 85 million or so unique TCR sequences. Of the roughly 400 genotyped donors, roughly 80% fell in the genetic ancestry cluster associated with self-reported Caucasian donors. The study aimed to test whether signatures of past pathogen exposure could be identified by cataloging public T cell receptors. The study used immunosequencing to profile the T cell repertoires of 600 to 850 subjects and linked those repertoires to cytomegalovirus serostatus. Besides the first cohort of 666 subjects, a separate validation cohort made up of over 100 different subjects was used. High-throughput TCR immunosequencing, statistical association of individual TCRs with disease status, and machine learning were combined to predict cytomegalovirus infection status. To study patterns of TCR occurrence, a later analysis re-analyzed previously published TCR beta repertoires from 550 to 800 donors and added high-resolution HLA genotyping. In the later analysis, no new phenotypic data were used to find candidate immune exposures; instead, reliance was placed on TCR beta sequences and their occurrence across donors. An earlier analysis of 587 of the donors used high-throughput TCR beta sequencing to judge whether each TCR beta V gene segment behaved as functional or pseudogenic. Donor age, sex, ethnicity and CMV serostatus were compiled together with the repertoire data. A later genetic analysis took genome-wide SNP genotypes for about three fifths of the 666 donors and used that subset as a discovery cohort. Every discovery cohort repertoire had been produced on one sequencing platform. Class I and class II HLA loci were covered by the typing at four-digit resolution. The number of donors typed differed by locus, with about 629-630 for A, B, C, DRB1 and DQB1, more than 500 for DQA1, over 600 for DPA1, and some 440 for DPB1. Because of strong linkage in the cohort, roughly five DR-DQ haplotypes were treated as single units for association and clustering. Across 398 genotyped donors of the cohort, an average of about 200,000 unique TCR beta nucleotide sequences per donor were sequenced, and around 19% of those sequences were non-productive. Study-wide conclusions, independent of this receptor: This cohort had only TCR beta chains sequenced, and the lack of alpha or paired-chain data limited which features could be detected. The sequencing pipeline was judged likely to have produced a cluster of highly shared sequence variants as a technical artifact. The authors suggested that the approach could potentially be generalized to other disease states and immunological phenotypes. In an earlier analysis of some 540 of the donors, most TCR beta V segments appeared in productive rearrangements about 87% or about 30% of the time, broadly matching IMGT annotations. A later analysis found that TCR association rates varied across HLA loci, with DRB1 alleles showing the most associated TCRs and HLA-C alleles the fewest. Compared with the approximately 670-donor mean, donors in an Asian-associated ancestry cluster had fewer N-insertions in productive TCRs, according to a later genetic analysis. For the cohort, immune exposure information was limited to CMV serostatus. Correlated functional status among segregating V segments might reflect linkage disequilibrium, but an unknown experimental factor could not be ruled out. An association between a missense DCLRE1C variant and V-gene and J-gene trimming of TCR beta chains was found in a later genetic analysis and replicated in an independent cohort. A later analysis associated approximately 17,000 TCR beta sequences with specific HLA alleles at a false discovery rate of 0.05. According to a later analysis, most CMV-associated TCR beta chains appeared to be HLA-restricted, and the HLA associations seemed to be driven largely by CMV exposure. A further reported finding was that TCR beta sequences accurately predicted the HLA-A and HLA-B alleles for most subjects in the first cohort. About 17 rarely observed V segments, including chromosome 9 orphons, were excluded from the earlier analysis of almost 600 of the donors because counts were too low. Presence/absence analyses assumed roughly uniform sequencing depth across donors, an assumption that may not hold. Several of the top co-occurrence clusters appeared to be linked to parvovirus B19, influenza, CMV and Epstein-Barr virus, according to a later analysis. A few of the identified cytomegalovirus-associated TCR beta chains were confirmed in vitro to be specific for cytomegalovirus antigens. In both the original and validation cohorts, the classifier was reported to diagnose cytomegalovirus status with high specificity and sensitivity. In the study, about 150 TCR beta chains were listed as associated with cytomegalovirus. HLA typing was unavailable for some donors at each locus, so association tests used only the typed subset. The 87-base-pair reads could not distinguish some IMGT-functional V segments, including TRBV6-2 and TRBV6-3, so those segments were excluded. A later analysis found that HLA-associated TCR beta chains were more clonally expanded and had lower generation probabilities than equally common non-associated chains. While some public TCRs were present in many individuals, most TCR sequences turned up only very rarely across donors. Strong co-occurrence of HLA alleles, especially DR and DQ, made assigning TCR associations to individual alleles difficult.

Including cysteine and phenylalanine, the CDR3 has 17 amino acids. This entry keeps only the CDR3 DNA: 51 bases, framed from base 1. The germline V gene sets CDR1 to LGHNA and CDR2 to YSLEER. Trimming leaves V shorter by 0 bases and J shorter by 3 bases, with the junction holding 10 bases beyond the gene matches. Library preparation used the immunoSEQ multiplex PCR assay. A mixture of 60 forward primers for TCR Vbeta segments and 13 reverse primers for TCR Jbeta segments was used in the multiplex PCR. Amplification of the CDR3 region of rearranged TCR beta genes was performed with a multiplex PCR assay on genomic DNA. On the Illumina HiSeq System, the amplified TCR beta libraries were sequenced as 87-base-pair reads. The study's processing was this. A later analysis counted 75 million to 100 million unique TCR beta chains across the 700 or so repertoires, and 10 million to 12 million of these chains were shared by at least two donors. Raw reads were error-corrected and collapsed into unique sequences by a nearest-neighbor algorithm in which closely related sequences were merged to remove PCR and sequencing errors. Alignment of CDR3 sequences to IMGT reference sequences was used to assign V, D and J gene segments. For a sequence to be retained, a match of at least six nucleotides to both a V gene segment and a J gene segment was required. A rearrangement was called productive if the CDR3 had no stop codons and remained in frame with V and J, and every other rearrangement was called non-productive. Following IMGT convention, CDR3 was defined as the stretch from the second conserved V-encoded cysteine up to the conserved J-encoded phenylalanine. The earlier analysis of more than 450 of the donors excluded sequences that lacked an unambiguous match to a single V gene segment. An earlier analysis of approximately 590 of the donors called V segments functional above 56.7% productive rearrangements and segregating when the between-donor standard deviation exceeded 5%. A statistical classification framework was built for diagnosing cytomegalovirus status from the catalog of TCR beta chain sequences. In a later analysis, V and J genes were assigned by comparing TCR nucleotide sequences against IMGT/GENE-DB human TR gene sequences. The TCRdist pipeline was used in a later analysis to assign CDR3 sequences and most-parsimonious VDJ recombination scenarios. In a later analysis, every TCR beta chain was defined by the combination of its CDR3 amino acid sequence and its V-gene family, and reads without a unique V-gene family were dropped. In a later analysis, some 600 highly shared, low-generation-probability nucleotide sequences were removed to address suspected cross-contamination and a sequencing artifact. In a later analysis, a clonal expansion index was calculated for each public chain from normalized within-repertoire ranks of inferred template counts. Generation probabilities in a later analysis came from a VDJ recombination model fitted to out-of-frame rearrangements, and those results were checked against IGoR. In a later analysis, TCR-TCR, TCR-HLA and TCR-CMV co-occurrence was scored with hypergeometric tests, and a repertoire-size bias correction was applied to TCR pairs. False discovery rates were estimated in a later analysis by permuting HLA or CMV assignments 20 times. In a later analysis, co-occurring TCRs were grouped using DBSCAN, with TCRdist sequence similarity added in when clustering inside HLA-allele-positive subsets. Repertoires with fewer than 30,000 or more than 120,000 public chains, plus five repertoires with anomalous nucleotide sharing, were excluded from co-occurrence clustering. In its TCRdb copy, this immuneACCESS table keeps in-frame sequences only and misses some clones. Where compared with another copy, unresolved V genes explain less than half of these, and the others have no known cause. The V and J calls and clone size were taken over from that table, and D and trimming were inferred from the DNA. In all, the sample holds around 300,000 clones, and 84% of those were seen once. The ten largest clones take up 2% to 2.5% of the sample.

The sample consisted of PBMCs. This clonotype originated in a woman aged 35 to 49 in good health and CMV-seropositive. This sequence uses TRBV4-3 and TRBJ1-1; the central 7 bases match TRBD1. The DNA reads TGCGCCAGCAGCCAAGATTTGGGGACAGTGGGTCACACTGAAGCTTTCTTT. It codes for CASSQDLGTVGHTEAFF.